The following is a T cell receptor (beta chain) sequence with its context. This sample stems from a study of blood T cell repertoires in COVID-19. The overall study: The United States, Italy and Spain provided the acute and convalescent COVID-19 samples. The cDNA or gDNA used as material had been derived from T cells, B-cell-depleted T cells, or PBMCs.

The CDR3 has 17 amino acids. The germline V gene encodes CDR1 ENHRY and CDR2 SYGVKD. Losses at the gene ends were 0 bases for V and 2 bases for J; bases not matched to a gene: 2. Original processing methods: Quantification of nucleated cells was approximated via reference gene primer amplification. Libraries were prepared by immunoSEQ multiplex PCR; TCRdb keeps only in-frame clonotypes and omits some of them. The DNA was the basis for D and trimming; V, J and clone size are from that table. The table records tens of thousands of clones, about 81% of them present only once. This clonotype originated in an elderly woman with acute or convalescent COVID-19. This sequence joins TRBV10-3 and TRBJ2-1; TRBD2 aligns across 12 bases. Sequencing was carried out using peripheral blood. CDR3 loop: CAISESSSGGAYNEQFF. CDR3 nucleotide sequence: TGTGCCATCAGTGAGTCTTCTAGCGGGGGGGCCTACAATGAGCAGTTCTTC.